This section outlines one T cell receptor beta chain sequence together with its context. This sample is part of a study of control samples from healthy donors and cancer patients. Assay: immunoSEQ multiplex PCR; the TCRdb copy retains only in-frame clones and omits some. The sample has 100,000 or so clones, roughly 90% seen once. The CDR3 spans 15 residues. Between the trimmed V and J ends, which lost 0 bases and 6 bases, there was a span of 13 bases. Germline V lookup: CDR1 SGHRS, CDR2 YFSETQ. The specimen sequenced was blood. The chain has TRBV5-1 and TRBJ2-4; TRBD1 is a possible D gene (6 bases). The sequence was collected from a woman in her 30s in good health. The chain's CDR3 is CASSLEGQSPNIQYF. The CDR3 DNA sequence: TGCGCCAGCAGCTTGGAGGGACAATCGCCAAACATTCAGTACTTC. Drawing the rest from reference TRBV5-1 and TRBJ2-4, the complete variable domain is KAGVTQTPRYLIKTRGQQVTLSCSPISGHRSVSWYQQTPGQGLQFLFEYFSETQRNKGNFPGRFSGRQFSNSRSEMNVSTLELGDSALYLCASSLEGQSPNIQYFGAGTRLSVL.